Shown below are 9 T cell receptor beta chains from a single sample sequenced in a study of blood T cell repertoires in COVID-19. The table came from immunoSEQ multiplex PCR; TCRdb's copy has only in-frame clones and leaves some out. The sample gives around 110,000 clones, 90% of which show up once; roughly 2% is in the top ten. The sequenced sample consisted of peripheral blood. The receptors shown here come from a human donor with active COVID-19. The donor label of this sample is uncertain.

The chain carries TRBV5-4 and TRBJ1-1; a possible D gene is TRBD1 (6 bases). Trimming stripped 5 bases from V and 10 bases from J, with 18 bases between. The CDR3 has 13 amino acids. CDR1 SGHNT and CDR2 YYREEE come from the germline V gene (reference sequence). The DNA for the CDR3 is TGTGCCAGCAGGGGGGGGGCCGGGTTTGGAGCTTTCTTT. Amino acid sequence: CASRGGAGFGAFF.

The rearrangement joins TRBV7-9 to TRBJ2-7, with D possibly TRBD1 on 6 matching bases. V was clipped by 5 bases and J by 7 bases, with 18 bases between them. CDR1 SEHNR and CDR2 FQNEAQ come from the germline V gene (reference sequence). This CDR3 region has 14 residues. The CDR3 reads CASSLQGLLGEQYF. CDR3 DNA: TGTGCCAGCAGCCTTCAGGGGCTTCTCGGAGAGCAGTACTTC.

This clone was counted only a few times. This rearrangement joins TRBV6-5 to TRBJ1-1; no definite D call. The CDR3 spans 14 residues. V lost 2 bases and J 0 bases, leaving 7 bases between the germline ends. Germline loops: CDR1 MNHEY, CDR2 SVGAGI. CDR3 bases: TGTGCCAGCAGTTACGATGCTATGAACACTGAAGCTTTCTTT. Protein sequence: CASSYDAMNTEAFF.

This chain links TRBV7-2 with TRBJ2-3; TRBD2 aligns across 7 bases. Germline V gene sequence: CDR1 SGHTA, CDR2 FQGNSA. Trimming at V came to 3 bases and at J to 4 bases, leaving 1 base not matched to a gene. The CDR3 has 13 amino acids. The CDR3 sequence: CASSFGLADTQYF. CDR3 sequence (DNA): TGTGCCAGCAGCTTCGGACTAGCAGATACGCAGTATTTT.

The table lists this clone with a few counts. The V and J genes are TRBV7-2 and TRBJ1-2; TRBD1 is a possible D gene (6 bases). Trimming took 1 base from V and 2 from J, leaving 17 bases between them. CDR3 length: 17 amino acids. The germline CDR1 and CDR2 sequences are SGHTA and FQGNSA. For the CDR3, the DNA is TGTGCCAGCAGCTTAGACGGGGGGCGCAACGCAAACTATGGCTACACCTTC. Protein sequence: CASSLDGGRNANYGYTF.

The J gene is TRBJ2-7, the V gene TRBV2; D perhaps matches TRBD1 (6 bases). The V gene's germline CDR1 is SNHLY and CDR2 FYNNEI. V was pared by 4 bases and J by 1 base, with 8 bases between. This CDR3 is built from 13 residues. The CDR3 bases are TGTGCCAGCAGTGGGGACATATCCTACGAGCAGTACTTC. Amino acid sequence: CASSGDISYEQYF. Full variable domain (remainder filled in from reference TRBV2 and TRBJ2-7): EPEVTQTPSHQVTQMGQEVILRCVPISNHLYFYWYRQILGQKVEFLVSFYNNEISEKSEIFDDQFSVERPDGSNFTLKIRSTKLEDSAMYFCASSGDISYEQYFGPGTRLTVT.

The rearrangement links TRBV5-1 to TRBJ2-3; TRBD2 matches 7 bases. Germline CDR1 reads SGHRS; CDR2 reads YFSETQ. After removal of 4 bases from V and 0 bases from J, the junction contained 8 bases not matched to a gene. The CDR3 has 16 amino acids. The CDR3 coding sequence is TGCGCCAGCAGCCCAATTAGCGGGTCTAGCACAGATACGCAGTATTTT. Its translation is CASSPISGSSTDTQYF.

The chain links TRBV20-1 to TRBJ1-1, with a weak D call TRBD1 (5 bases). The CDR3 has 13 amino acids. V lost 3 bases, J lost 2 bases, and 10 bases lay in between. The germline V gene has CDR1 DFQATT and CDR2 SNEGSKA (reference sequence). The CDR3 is CSASDRLNTEAFF. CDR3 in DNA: TGCAGTGCTAGTGACAGACTTAACACTGAAGCTTTCTTT.

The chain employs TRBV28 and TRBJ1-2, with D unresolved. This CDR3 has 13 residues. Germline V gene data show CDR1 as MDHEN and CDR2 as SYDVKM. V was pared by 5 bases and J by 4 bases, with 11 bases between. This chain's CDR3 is CASSASAVYGYTF. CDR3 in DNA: TGTGCCAGCAGTGCGTCTGCCGTCTATGGCTACACCTTC.